At least ten counts were recorded for the clone carrying this TCR beta chain. Its antigen is still unknown. The data were taken from a study of T cells in Graves' hyperthyroidism and ophthalmopathy. The germline V gene has CDR1 GTSNPN and CDR2 SVGIG (reference sequence). The CDR3 is 12 residues long. Trimming took 0 bases from V and 7 from J, leaving 9 bases between them. Study-wide findings and caveats: Blood also held most thyroid clonotypes expanded beyond 0.001. The model anticipated ophthalmopathy a median about six months pre-onset.

TCR beta CDR3 regions were amplified from RNA transcripts. In the first-round RT-PCR of the TCR CDR3, the HTBI primer set was used. A single record per CDR3 protein comes from TCRdb applying MiXCR to the multiplex PCR reads. The data show 350,000 to 400,000 distinct CDR3 sequences, with over 15% seen just once and 3.7% held by the top ten. The chain uses TRBV30 and TRBJ1-1; D is undetermined. Sequencing was performed on blood. The TCR sequence derives from a woman under 30 with Graves' hyperthyroidism. The CDR3 loop is CAWSVRAFEAFF. CDR3 in DNA: TGTGCCTGGAGTGTACGGGCGTTTGAAGCTTTCTTT.